These 14 T cell receptor beta chains were all obtained from the same sample, sequenced in a study of technical replicates of blood from a few donors. Profiling relied on immunoSEQ multiplex PCR, and the TCRdb table lists in-frame clones only, not all of them. The table includes more than 12,000 clones, around 82% detected once. Material: PBMCs. The receptors were gathered from a human donor in good health.

The gene calls are TRBV27 and TRBJ2-1; 12 bases line up with TRBD2. CDR1 and CDR2 (germline): MNHEY, SMNVEV (reference sequence). The CDR3 runs 14 residues. The V segment lost 6 bases and the J segment 10 bases; nucleotides outside the gene matches: 7. In nucleotides, the CDR3 is TGTGCCAGCAGAGGACTCGGGACTAGCGGGGAGCAGTTCTTC. Translating gives CASRGLGTSGEQFF.

The rearrangement uses TRBV7-8 and TRBJ2-7, with TRBD1 identical over 7 bases. Germline V gene sequence: CDR1 SGHVS, CDR2 FQNEAQ. The CDR3 loop spans 16 amino acids. The junction had 12 bases not matched to a gene; V was cut back by 1 base and J by 6 bases. DNA of the CDR3: TGTGCCAGCAGCTTAGGCAAGTCAGGGGGTCTCGGCGAGCAGTACTTC. It specifies CASSLGKSGGLGEQYF.

This sequence joins TRBV11-3 and TRBJ2-1, with a tentative D call TRBD2 (5 bases). Germline assignment: CDR1 SGHNT and CDR2 YENEEA. V dropped 2 bases and J dropped 9 bases, with 8 bases sitting between them. CDR3 size: 12 residues. The CDR3 DNA reads as TGTGCCAGCAGCTTATCCGAGGGTGAGCAGTTCTTC. It yields the protein CASSLSEGEQFF.

The chain uses TRBV10-3 and TRBJ1-1; D unresolved. CDR1 and CDR2 (germline): ENHRY, SYGVKD. The CDR3 is 13 residues long. V lost 0 bases, J lost 3 bases, and 5 bases lay in between. The CDR3 DNA is TGTGCCATCAGTGAGTCGAGGGACACTGAAGCTTTCTTT. Translation: CAISESRDTEAFF.

V gene TRBV19 combines with J gene TRBJ2-2, with TRBD1 identical over 7 bases. V shed 6 bases and J 6 bases; nucleotides not matched to a gene: 4. CDR3 length: 13 amino acids. CDR1 and CDR2 (germline): LNHDA, SQIVND (reference sequence). The CDR3 spells CASSTQGSGELFF. The CDR3 region has the DNA TGTGCCAGTAGCACACAGGGGTCCGGGGAGCTGTTTTTT.

The chain couples TRBV6-5 to TRBJ2-7, with 12 bases fitting TRBD2. Unmatched junction bases numbered 5, after V lost 2 bases and J lost 3 bases. CDR3 length: 16 amino acids. Germline lookup yields CDR1 MNHEY and CDR2 SVGAGI. CDR3 loop: CASSYTALAGGYEQYF. CDR3 sequence (DNA): TGTGCCAGCAGTTACACCGCACTAGCGGGAGGCTACGAGCAGTACTTC.

The chain employs TRBV27 and TRBJ2-5; 9 bases line up with TRBD1. Gene TRBJ2-7 matches the end of the DNA better, so the J call may be wrong. The V gene's germline CDR1 is MNHEY and CDR2 SMNVEV (reference sequence). CDR3 length: 15 residues. The CDR3 protein is CASSLGQGGSYEQYF. Here the CDR3 DNA reads TGTGCCAGCAGTTTGGGACAGGGCGGTTCCTACGAGCAGTACTTC.

The chain combines TRBV28 with TRBJ2-1; 7 positions match TRBD2. Germline trimming cut 6 bases from V and 5 bases from J; bases unmatched to any gene: 10. Germline assignment: CDR1 MDHEN and CDR2 SYDVKM. CDR3 length: 15 amino acids. This chain's CDR3 is CASSLVLRGDNEQFF. The CDR3 region has the DNA TGTGCCAGCAGCCTGGTCCTTCGGGGGGACAATGAGCAGTTCTTC.

The rearrangement joins TRBV27 to TRBJ1-3, with 8 positions matching TRBD1. This CDR3 region has 15 residues. The trim removed 4 bases at V and 4 bases at J, leaving 6 bases unmatched. CDR1 MNHEY and CDR2 SMNVEV come from the germline V gene (reference sequence). The CDR3 coding sequence is TGTGCCAGCAGTTCCCGGACAGGGAACGGAAACACCATATATTTT. As protein: CASSSRTGNGNTIYF.

The chain is built from TRBV5-1 and TRBJ2-7; 11 bases align to TRBD1. CDR3 length: 15 residues. V gave up 2 bases and J gave up 2 bases; unmatched junction bases: 3. Germline V gene lookup returns CDR1 SGHRS and CDR2 YFSETQ. The CDR3 DNA reads as TGCGCCAGCAGCTTAGGGGACAGGGGGACCTACGAGCAGTACTTC. Translation gives CASSLGDRGTYEQYF.

The sample holds one count of this clone. The V gene is TRBV7-6, the J gene TRBJ2-7; the match to TRBD2 covers 11 bases. The trim removed 3 bases at V and 3 bases at J, leaving 1 base unmatched. CDR3 size: 14 residues. CDR1 is SGHVS, CDR2 FNYEAQ, per germline. For the CDR3, the DNA is TGTGCCAGCAGCTTTGGGACTAGCGGCTACGAGCAGTACTTC. Its translation: CASSFGTSGYEQYF.

V usage is TRBV5-1 and J usage is TRBJ2-1; 9 nucleotides line up with TRBD2. CDR1 and CDR2 from the germline V gene are SGHRS and YFSETQ. V gave up 0 bases and J gave up 5 bases; unmatched junction bases: 12. The CDR3 has 18 residues. The CDR3 loop is CASSLGPGGLAGNNEQFF. CDR3 DNA sequence: TGCGCCAGCAGCTTGGGCCCTGGAGGGCTAGCGGGAAACAATGAGCAGTTCTTC. Looking up the rest from reference TRBV5-1 and TRBJ2-1 gives the full variable domain: KAGVTQTPRYLIKTRGQQVTLSCSPISGHRSVSWYQQTPGQGLQFLFEYFSETQRNKGNFPGRFSGRQFSNSRSEMNVSTLELGDSALYLCASSLGPGGLAGNNEQFFGPGTRLTVL.

The chain's CDR3 is CASSLAQSGSTDEQFF. CDR3 DNA sequence: TGTGCCAGCAGCTTAGCGCAAAGCGGGAGTACGGATGAGCAGTTCTTC. The chain employs TRBV7-9 and TRBJ2-1, with 8 positions matching TRBD2. V shed 0 bases, J shed 8 bases, and the junction held 9 bases outside the gene matches. Germline CDR1 SEHNR, CDR2 FQNEAQ (reference sequence). This CDR3 region has 16 residues. Filled out from reference TRBV7-9 and TRBJ2-1, the complete variable domain reads DTGVSQNPRHKITKRGQNVTFRCDPISEHNRLYWYRQTLGQGPEFLTYFQNEAQLEKSRLLSDRFSAERPKGSFSTLEIQRTEQGDSAMYLCASSLAQSGSTDEQFFGPGTRLTVL.

A single count supports this clone. The V and J genes are TRBV6-1 and TRBJ1-2; no clear D. V lost 0 bases to trimming and J lost 14 bases, with 13 bases between them. Germline CDR1 MNHNS, CDR2 SASEGT. The CDR3 length is 12 residues. The CDR3 DNA sequence: TGTGCCAGCAGTGAAGCAGGAGTCTTCTGGACCTTC. Translating gives CASSEAGVFWTF.